A selection of T cell receptor beta chains follows, all from one sample in a study of blood T cells in healthy people across ages. TCRdb reprocessed the 5' RACE reads via MiXCR and lists one record per CDR3 protein. Of fewer than 1 million distinct CDR3 sequences listed, 40% to 50% are singletons. Sequenced sample: blood. These receptors originate from a man between 60 and 75 years old in good health. The conserved cysteine and the conserved F or W are not part of the CDR3 here.

>14|TRBV5-6
ASSLWRLDSYNEQF
>14|TRBV3-1
ASSQSGTGRVDTQY
>14|TRBV5-5
ASSSPGTVSYDEQF
>12|TRBV6-6
ASGDGGRADTQY
>13|TRBV18
ASSPGGVRNNEQF
>11|TRBV5-1
ASSLVEGETQY
>14|TRBV4-3
ASSQDPGLNTGELF
>13|TRBV29-1
SVRPREGITDTQY
>14|TRBV20-1
SARERGGLVNQPQH
>10|TRBV6-5
ASGEGGSPLH
>13|TRBV11-2
ASSLPGALGNIQY
>13|TRBV6-5
ASSYSEDTLYEQY